Shown below are 10 T cell receptor beta chains from a single sample sequenced in a study of cytomegalovirus exposure and HLA in healthy donors. PCR employed 60 Vbeta and 13 Jbeta primers. Produced via immunoSEQ multiplex PCR; TCRdb's table is partial and in-frame only. Among roughly 97,000 clones listed, roughly two thirds were seen once. The sequencing sample was made of PBMCs. These receptors all stem from a man aged 35 to 55 in good health and CMV-seronegative.

The chain is built from TRBV5-1 and TRBJ2-5; possibly TRBD2 for D (6 bases). Trimming removed 4 bases from V and 5 bases from J, with 15 bases in between. The CDR3 is 14 residues long. The germline CDR1 and CDR2 sequences are SGHRS and YFSETQ. The CDR3 region is CASSVDRGVETQYF. DNA for the CDR3: TGCGCCAGCAGCGTTGATCGCGGGGTGGAGACCCAGTACTTC.

This clone has a handful of counts. The rearrangement uses TRBV25-1 and TRBJ1-6; 7 bases align to TRBD1. The length of the CDR3 is 18 residues. From germline, CDR1 is MGHDK and CDR2 SYGVNS. V was clipped by 0 bases and J by 10 bases; unmatched bases: 15. The CDR3 spells CASSEYPPATGTGSPLHF. Here the CDR3 DNA reads TGTGCCAGCAGTGAATACCCTCCCGCGACAGGGACCGGCTCACCCCTCCACTTT.

The rearrangement uses TRBV7-2 and TRBJ1-5, with D possibly matching TRBD1 (5 bases). The CDR3 runs to 14 residues. V was pared by 3 bases and J by 3 bases, with 9 bases between. The germline V gene has CDR1 SGHTA and CDR2 FQGNSA. The CDR3 is CASSLGGPNQPQHF. The CDR3 DNA reads as TGTGCCAGCAGCTTGGGGGGACCCAATCAGCCCCAGCATTTT.

CDR3 region: CASSSLWTSLGETQYF. The CDR3 nucleotides are TGCGCCAGCAGCTCCTTATGGACTAGCCTTGGCGAGACCCAGTACTTC. The V call is TRBV5-1, the J call TRBJ2-5; TRBD2 aligns across 8 bases. CDR3 length: 16 amino acids. Germline V lookup: CDR1 SGHRS, CDR2 YFSETQ. V shed 3 bases and J 5 bases; nucleotides not matched to a gene: 12.

This chain joins TRBV7-9 and TRBJ2-7, with D tentatively TRBD1 (6 bases). This CDR3 is 14 amino acids long. Per germline, CDR1 SEHNR and CDR2 FQNEAQ (reference sequence). The germline V and J ends were trimmed by 4 bases and 3 bases, with 13 bases remaining between them. The CDR3 here is CASSSRDNFYEQYF. The CDR3 DNA reads TGTGCCAGCAGCTCCCGGGACAATTTCTACGAGCAGTACTTC.

Points on this clone: This sample also contains other DNA sequences that code for the same CDR3. This chain links TRBV6-5 with TRBJ1-2, with no clear D. Trimming shortened V by 4 bases and J by 0 bases, and 12 bases separated the two germline ends. The CDR3 is made up of 15 amino acids. CDR1 is MNHEY and CDR2 is SVGAGI in the germline V gene. The CDR3 nucleotides read TGTGCCAGCAGTTCCATTGGTGGGCCTAACTATGGCTACACCTTC. It yields the protein CASSSIGGPNYGYTF.

This clone occurred a few times. V is TRBV5-1 and J is TRBJ2-3; possibly TRBD1 for D (5 bases). This CDR3 region has 14 residues. Germline V gives CDR1 SGHRS, CDR2 YFSETQ. The V end lost 4 bases, the J end lost 3 bases, and 12 bases lay between the germline ends. CDR3 loop: CASSPDSLTDTQYF. The CDR3 nucleotides read TGCGCCAGCAGCCCCGACAGTCTTACAGATACGCAGTATTTT.

This clone was counted a single time. The V call is TRBV10-3, the J call TRBJ1-1; D is uncertain. Germline values: CDR1 ENHRY, CDR2 SYGVKD. The CDR3 sequence is 14 residues long. The V end lost 0 bases, the J end lost 7 bases, and 12 bases lay between the germline ends. This CDR3 reads CAISESILGGEAFF. In DNA form, the CDR3 reads TGTGCCATCAGTGAGTCTATTCTAGGTGGTGAAGCTTTCTTT.

This clone was observed a single time. The chain is built from TRBV7-2 and TRBJ1-3, with D unclear. Germline CDR1 SGHTA, CDR2 FQGNSA. This CDR3 contains 12 residues. The germline V and J ends were trimmed by 3 bases and 7 bases, with 7 bases remaining between them. CDR3 in amino acids: CASSFPRNTIYF. CDR3 coding DNA: TGTGCCAGCAGCTTTCCGAGGAACACCATATATTTT.

The gene calls are TRBV2 and TRBJ2-3; 9 nucleotides align to TRBD2. Looked up from germline, CDR1 is SNHLY and CDR2 is FYNNEI. The junction had 9 bases not matched to a gene; V was cut back by 6 bases and J by 2 bases. The CDR3 covers 16 residues. CDR3: CASRAGGGGDTDTQYF. CDR3 coding DNA: TGTGCCAGCAGAGCGGGTGGCGGGGGGGACACAGATACGCAGTATTTT.